This T cell receptor (beta chain) was sequenced in a study of CD8 T cells in Susac syndrome. The study sequenced TCR beta in blood CD8+ and CD4+ T cells. An input of roughly 0.45 to 1 ug of RNA was subjected to reverse transcription using random hexamers. TCRdb reprocessed the immunoSEQ multiplex PCR reads via MiXCR and lists one record per CDR3 protein. The table records around 110,000 distinct CDR3 sequences, around 94% of them present only once. Sequenced sample: CD8+ T cells from PBMCs. The origin of this receptor is a human donor with Susac syndrome.

CDR3 coding DNA: TGTGCCAGCAGTCTTCTAGCGGGGCCATACAATGAGCAGTTCTTC. It is translated as CASSLLAGPYNEQFF. The chain links TRBV7-2 to TRBJ2-1, with TRBD2 matching over 9 bases. The V gene's germline CDR1 is SGHTA and CDR2 FQGNSA. The CDR3 consists of 15 residues. The ends lost 6 bases at V and 4 bases at J; junction bases unmatched: 7.